This T cell receptor beta chain emerged from a study of blood T cell repertoires in COVID-19. Overall study: Both acute and convalescent COVID-19 samples were obtained from the United States, Italy and Spain. In each case, the material was cDNA or gDNA derived from T cells, B-cell-depleted T cells, or PBMCs.

Trimming took 6 bases from V and 2 from J; bases not matched to a gene: 10. The CDR3 has 17 amino acids. Looked up from germline, CDR1 is MDHEN and CDR2 is SYDVKM. This clone was seen many times. Original data processing: Amplification from reference gene primers served as the basis for estimated nucleated cell counts. This table comes from immunoSEQ multiplex PCR, and its TCRdb copy is limited to in-frame clones, with some not included. Clone size and the V and J calls come from that table; the DNA yielded D and trimming. The sample holds fewer than 350,000 clones; roughly 79% are singletons and the top ten take 2.5% to 3.5%.

The receptor's source is a woman aged 60-75 years with active or convalescent COVID-19. The chain is built from TRBV28 and TRBJ2-2; 9 bases fit TRBD1. Sample: peripheral blood. The DNA of the CDR3 is TGTGCCAGCAGCCCGATAACAGGGGGCAGAAACACCGGGGAGCTGTTTTTT. Its translation is CASSPITGGRNTGELFF.